This TCR beta chain was sequenced during a study of T cell repertoires in cytomegalovirus infection. Across the study: Public TCR beta signatures provided an indication of both CMV infection and a matching HLA type. Study findings and constraints: Clonotypes of TCR beta that were HLA-C-restricted and CMV-specific dominated the ex vivo response.

Ten or more counts support this clonotype. Its antigen is not known. One entry per CDR3 protein, called by TCRdb with MiXCR from the reads. The repertoire holds 100,000 to 150,000 distinct CDR3 sequences, with approximately 8.8% as singletons. Specimen: PBMCs. The receptor comes from a human donor in good health (CMV status not recorded). Some clones in this sample may be carry-over from other donors' samples.

In nucleotides, the CDR3 is TGTGCCAGCAGCTTTACAGGACTGGGGAACACTGAAGCTTTCTTT. This sequence encodes CASSFTGLGNTEAFF. This chain joins TRBV7-3 and TRBJ1-1; D perhaps matches TRBD1 (5 bases). The CDR3 extends over 15 amino acids. The V and J ends lost 3 bases and 1 base respectively, with 12 bases between them. Germline V gives CDR1 SGHTA, CDR2 FQGTGA.